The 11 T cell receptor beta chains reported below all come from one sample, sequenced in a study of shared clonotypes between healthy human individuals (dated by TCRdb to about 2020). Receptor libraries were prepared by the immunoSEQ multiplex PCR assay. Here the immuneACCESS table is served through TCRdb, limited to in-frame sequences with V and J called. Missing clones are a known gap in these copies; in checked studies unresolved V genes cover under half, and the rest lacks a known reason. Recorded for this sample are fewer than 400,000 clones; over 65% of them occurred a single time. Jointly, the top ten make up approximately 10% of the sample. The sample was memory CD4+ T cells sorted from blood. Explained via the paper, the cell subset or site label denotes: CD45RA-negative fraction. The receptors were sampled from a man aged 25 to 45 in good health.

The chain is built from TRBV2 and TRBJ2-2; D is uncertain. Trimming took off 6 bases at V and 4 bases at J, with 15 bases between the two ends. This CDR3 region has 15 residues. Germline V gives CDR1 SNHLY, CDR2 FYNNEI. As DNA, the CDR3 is TGTGCCAGCAGAAACTCGGACGGGTTCACCGGGGAGCTGTTTTTT. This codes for CASRNSDGFTGELFF.

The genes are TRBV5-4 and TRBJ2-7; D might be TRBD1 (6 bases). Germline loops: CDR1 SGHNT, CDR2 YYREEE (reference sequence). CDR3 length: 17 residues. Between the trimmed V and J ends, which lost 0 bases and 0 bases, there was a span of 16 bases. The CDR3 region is CASSLGVGGQGSYEQYF. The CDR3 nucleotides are TGTGCCAGCAGCTTGGGTGTAGGGGGTCAGGGCTCCTACGAGCAGTACTTC.

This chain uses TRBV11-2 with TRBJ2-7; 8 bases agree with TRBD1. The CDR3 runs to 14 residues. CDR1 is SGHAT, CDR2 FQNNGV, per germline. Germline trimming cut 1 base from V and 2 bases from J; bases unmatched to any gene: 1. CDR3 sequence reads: CASSLGDRTYEQYF. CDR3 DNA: TGTGCCAGCAGCTTAGGGGACAGGACCTACGAGCAGTACTTC.

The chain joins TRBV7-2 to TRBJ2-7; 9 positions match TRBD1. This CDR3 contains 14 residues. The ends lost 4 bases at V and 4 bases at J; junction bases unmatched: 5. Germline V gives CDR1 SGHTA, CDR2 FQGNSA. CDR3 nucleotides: TGTGCCAGCAGCTCCCGGGACAGGGTTTACGAGCAGTACTTC. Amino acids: CASSSRDRVYEQYF.

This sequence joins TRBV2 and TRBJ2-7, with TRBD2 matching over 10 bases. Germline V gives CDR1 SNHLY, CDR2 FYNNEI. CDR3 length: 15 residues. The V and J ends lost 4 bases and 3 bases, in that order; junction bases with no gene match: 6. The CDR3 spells CASSGLAGVGYEQYF. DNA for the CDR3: TGTGCCAGCAGTGGTCTAGCGGGAGTGGGCTACGAGCAGTACTTC.

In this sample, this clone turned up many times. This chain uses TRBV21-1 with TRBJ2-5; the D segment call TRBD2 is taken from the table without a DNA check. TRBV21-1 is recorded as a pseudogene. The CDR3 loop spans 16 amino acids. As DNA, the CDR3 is TGTGCCAGCAGCAGGGGGGGTCCACTGATTCAAGAGACCCAGTACTTC. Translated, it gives CASSRGGPLIQETQYF.

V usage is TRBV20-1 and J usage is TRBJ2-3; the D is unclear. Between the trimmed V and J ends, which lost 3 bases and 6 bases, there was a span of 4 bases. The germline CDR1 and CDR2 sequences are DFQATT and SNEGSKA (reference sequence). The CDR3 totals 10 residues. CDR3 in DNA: TGCAGTGCTAGCCGGGATACGCAGTATTTT. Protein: CSASRDTQYF.

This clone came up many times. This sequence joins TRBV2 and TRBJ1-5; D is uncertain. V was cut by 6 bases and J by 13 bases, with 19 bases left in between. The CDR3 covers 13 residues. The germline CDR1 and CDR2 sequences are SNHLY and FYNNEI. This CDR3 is CASSPDQNFGQHF. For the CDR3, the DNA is TGTGCCAGCAGCCCCGACCAGAATTTCGGGCAGCATTTT.

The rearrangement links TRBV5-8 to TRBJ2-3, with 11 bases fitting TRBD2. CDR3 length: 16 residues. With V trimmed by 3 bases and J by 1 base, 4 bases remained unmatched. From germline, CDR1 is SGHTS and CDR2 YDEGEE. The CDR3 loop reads CASSSGTSGRTDTQYF. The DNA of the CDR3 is TGTGCCAGCAGCTCTGGGACTAGCGGCCGCACAGATACGCAGTATTTT.

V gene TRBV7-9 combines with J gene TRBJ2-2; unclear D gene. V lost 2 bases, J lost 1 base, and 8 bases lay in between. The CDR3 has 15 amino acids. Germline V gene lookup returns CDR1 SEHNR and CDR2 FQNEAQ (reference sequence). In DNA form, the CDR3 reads TGTGCCAGCAGCTTATATGGGAAGAACACCGGGGAGCTGTTTTTT. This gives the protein CASSLYGKNTGELFF.

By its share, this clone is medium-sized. CDR3 protein: CASSSNRPLGGNTEAFF. The CDR3 coding sequence is TGCGCCAGCAGCTCGAACCGCCCCCTAGGGGGGAACACTGAAGCTTTCTTT. The rearrangement uses TRBV5-1 and TRBJ1-1, with a possible D match to TRBD1 (6 bases). Germline CDR1 SGHRS, CDR2 YFSETQ. Trimming removed 3 bases at V and 1 base at J, with 19 bases between. CDR3 length: 17 amino acids.